Listed below are T cell receptor beta chains from one sample, sequenced in a study of CD8 T cells in ankylosing spondylitis. TCRdb independently ran MiXCR on the 5' RACE reads; one entry per CDR3 protein. The repertoire holds 36,000 or so distinct CDR3 sequences, with 5.5% to 7.5% as singletons. Sequencing used blood, either unsorted or a sorted T cell fraction (not recorded which). These receptor sequences come from a male donor with ankylosing spondylitis or in good health (not recorded which). Each CDR3 is given with its conserved first and last residue. A D gene is named only where the DNA matches it firmly. Clone size is stated in some rows and not others, as once, few, many or a class when expanded.

v_call: TRBV19
cdr3_length: 14
d_call: NA
j_call: TRBJ1-2
clone_size: many
cdr3_aa: CASRNRNIRYGYTF
cdr3_nt: TGTGCCAGTAGAAATAGAAACATCAGATATGGCTACACCTTC

v_call: TRBV20-1
cdr3_length: 13
d_call: NA
j_call: TRBJ2-5
clone_size: many
cdr3_aa: CSTLTAPGETQYF
cdr3_nt: TGCAGTACCCTCACGGCCCCGGGGGAGACCCAGTACTTC

v_call: TRBV18
cdr3_length: 17
d_call: TRBD1
j_call: TRBJ2-3
clone_size: many
cdr3_aa: CASSPRTRGKRTDTQYF
cdr3_nt: TGTGCCAGCTCACCACGAACCAGGGGGAAGCGCACAGATACGCAGTATTTT

v_call: TRBV19
cdr3_length: 15
d_call: TRBD1
j_call: TRBJ1-1
clone_size: NA
cdr3_aa: CASRPATGAGTEAFF
cdr3_nt: TGTGCCAGTAGACCAGCTACAGGGGCAGGAACTGAAGCTTTCTTT

v_call: TRBV7-8
cdr3_length: 15
d_call: NA
j_call: TRBJ2-3
clone_size: few
cdr3_aa: CASSLAQHPGDTQYF
cdr3_nt: TGTGCCAGCAGCTTAGCGCAACATCCCGGGGATACGCAGTATTTT

v_call: TRBV7-3
cdr3_length: 16
d_call: TRBD2
j_call: TRBJ2-1
clone_size: many
cdr3_aa: CASSLRGLAAYNEQFF
cdr3_nt: TGTGCCAGCAGCTTACGCGGACTAGCGGCGTACAATGAGCAGTTCTTC

v_call: TRBV7-9
cdr3_length: 13
d_call: TRBD2
j_call: TRBJ2-5
clone_size: many
cdr3_aa: CASSPRTSETQYF
cdr3_nt: TGTGCCAGCAGCCCCAGGACTAGCGAGACCCAGTACTTC

v_call: TRBV10-3
cdr3_length: 15
d_call: TRBD2
j_call: TRBJ2-3
clone_size: many
cdr3_aa: CAIHHGAGAIDTQYF
cdr3_nt: TGTGCCATCCACCACGGGGCGGGAGCTATAGATACGCAGTATTTT

v_call: TRBV29-1
cdr3_length: 14
d_call: NA
j_call: TRBJ1-2
clone_size: many
cdr3_aa: CSVEGGTPFYGYTF
cdr3_nt: TGCAGCGTCGAGGGGGGGACACCGTTCTATGGCTACACCTTC

v_call: TRBV5-5
cdr3_length: 16
d_call: TRBD2
j_call: TRBJ2-3
clone_size: many
cdr3_aa: CASSRTSGSLTDTQYF
cdr3_nt: TGTGCCAGCAGCCGGACTAGCGGGTCCCTCACAGATACGCAGTATTTT

v_call: TRBV12-3/TRBV12-4
cdr3_length: 14
d_call: NA
j_call: TRBJ2-5
clone_size: many
cdr3_aa: CASSPDKNQETQYF
cdr3_nt: TGTGCCAGCAGCCCGGACAAGAACCAAGAGACCCAGTACTTC

v_call: TRBV30
cdr3_length: 16
d_call: NA
j_call: TRBJ2-1
clone_size: medium-sized
cdr3_aa: CAWSPPPSWRLDEQFF
cdr3_nt: TGTGCCTGGAGTCCCCCCCCTAGCTGGAGGTTGGATGAGCAGTTCTTC

v_call: TRBV25-1
cdr3_length: 15
d_call: TRBD1
j_call: TRBJ2-1
clone_size: many
cdr3_aa: CASSVGQGSYNEQFF
cdr3_nt: TGTGCCAGCAGTGTCGGACAGGGCTCCTACAATGAGCAGTTCTTC

v_call: TRBV6-5
cdr3_length: 13
d_call: NA
j_call: TRBJ1-2
clone_size: NA
cdr3_aa: CASSHLHRDGYTF
cdr3_nt: TGTGCCAGCAGTCACCTTCACAGGGATGGCTACACCTTC

v_call: TRBV20-1
cdr3_length: 15
d_call: TRBD2
j_call: TRBJ2-1
clone_size: medium-sized
cdr3_aa: CSAFVTSGGYNEQFF
cdr3_nt: TGCAGTGCCTTCGTGACTAGCGGGGGTTACAATGAGCAGTTCTTC

v_call: TRBV30
cdr3_length: 15
d_call: NA
j_call: TRBJ2-1
clone_size: many
cdr3_aa: CAWRRTDFLGGEQFF
cdr3_nt: TGTGCCTGGAGACGGACCGACTTTCTGGGGGGTGAGCAGTTCTTC

v_call: TRBV28
cdr3_length: 18
d_call: NA
j_call: TRBJ2-2
clone_size: many
cdr3_aa: CASSTGDFLSPAAGELFF
cdr3_nt: TGTGCCAGCAGCACTGGAGACTTCCTGAGTCCCGCCGCCGGGGAGCTGTTTTTT

v_call: TRBV29-1
cdr3_length: 12
d_call: NA
j_call: TRBJ2-7
clone_size: few
cdr3_aa: CSVEGQGGEQYF
cdr3_nt: TGCAGCGTTGAGGGGCAGGGGGGCGAGCAGTACTTC

v_call: TRBV12-3/TRBV12-4
cdr3_length: 13
d_call: NA
j_call: TRBJ1-1
clone_size: many
cdr3_aa: CASILGQRTEAFF
cdr3_nt: TGTGCCAGCATCCTGGGACAACGAACTGAAGCTTTCTTT

v_call: TRBV7-9
cdr3_length: 18
d_call: NA
j_call: TRBJ1-1
clone_size: many
cdr3_aa: CASSSSLLNGRVNTEAFF
cdr3_nt: TGTGCCAGCAGCTCCTCCCTTTTAAACGGACGGGTGAACACTGAAGCTTTCTTT

v_call: TRBV2
cdr3_length: 13
d_call: NA
j_call: TRBJ1-5
clone_size: many
cdr3_aa: CASAPTAKQPQHF
cdr3_nt: TGTGCCAGCGCCCCTACGGCGAAACAGCCCCAGCATTTT

v_call: TRBV6-6
cdr3_length: 13
d_call: NA
j_call: TRBJ1-5
clone_size: many
cdr3_aa: CASSSLDPQPQHF
cdr3_nt: TGTGCCAGCAGTTCCCTCGACCCTCAGCCCCAGCATTTT

v_call: TRBV19
cdr3_length: 15
d_call: TRBD2
j_call: TRBJ2-4
clone_size: many
cdr3_aa: CASSIDPRRLAGEYF
cdr3_nt: TGTGCCAGTAGTATAGATCCTCGACGGCTAGCGGGAGAGTACTTC

v_call: TRBV29-1
cdr3_length: 14
d_call: NA
j_call: TRBJ1-4
clone_size: many
cdr3_aa: CSVEEGWTGEKLFF
cdr3_nt: TGCAGCGTTGAAGAAGGGTGGACCGGTGAAAAACTGTTTTTT

v_call: TRBV24-1
cdr3_length: 16
d_call: TRBD1
j_call: TRBJ2-7
clone_size: many
cdr3_aa: CATSDPGTGNSYEQYF
cdr3_nt: TGTGCCACCAGTGACCCCGGGACAGGGAATTCCTACGAGCAGTACTTC

v_call: TRBV5-1
cdr3_length: 17
d_call: TRBD2
j_call: TRBJ2-1
clone_size: many
cdr3_aa: CASSYLAGRLIGNEQFF
cdr3_nt: TGCGCCAGCAGCTACCTAGCGGGACGGCTGATCGGCAATGAGCAGTTCTTC

v_call: TRBV6-4
cdr3_length: 13
d_call: NA
j_call: TRBJ2-1
clone_size: many
cdr3_aa: CASSDSSSGPSFF
cdr3_nt: TGTGCCAGCAGTGACTCCTCCTCGGGACCGTCTTTCTTC

v_call: TRBV22-1
cdr3_length: 9
d_call: NA
j_call: TRBJ2-2
clone_size: NA
cdr3_aa: CLGSGELFF
cdr3_nt: TGTCTTGGGAGCGGGGAGCTGTTTTTT

v_call: TRBV29-1
cdr3_length: 12
d_call: NA
j_call: TRBJ1-1
clone_size: many
cdr3_aa: CSVPNGPIEAFF
cdr3_nt: TGCAGCGTTCCTAATGGACCCATTGAAGCTTTCTTT

v_call: TRBV27
cdr3_length: 15
d_call: NA
j_call: TRBJ2-5
clone_size: few
cdr3_aa: CASSLLGGVSETQYF
cdr3_nt: TGTGCCAGCAGTTTATTAGGGGGAGTGAGTGAGACCCAGTACTTC

v_call: TRBV20-1
cdr3_length: 12
d_call: NA
j_call: TRBJ2-5
clone_size: many
cdr3_aa: CSARPVEETQYF
cdr3_nt: TGCAGTGCTAGACCCGTGGAAGAGACCCAGTACTTC

v_call: TRBV12-3/TRBV12-4
cdr3_length: 16
d_call: TRBD1
j_call: TRBJ2-7
clone_size: many
cdr3_aa: CASSPGPGQGSYEQYF
cdr3_nt: TGTGCCAGCAGCCCAGGGCCGGGACAGGGTTCGTACGAGCAGTACTTC

v_call: TRBV5-1
cdr3_length: 17
d_call: TRBD2
j_call: TRBJ2-2
clone_size: many
cdr3_aa: CASSFSSGRRDTGELFF
cdr3_nt: TGCGCCAGCAGCTTCTCTAGCGGGAGAAGGGACACCGGGGAGCTGTTTTTT

v_call: TRBV5-4
cdr3_length: 14
d_call: TRBD2
j_call: TRBJ2-3
clone_size: many
cdr3_aa: CASSGGLERDTQYF
cdr3_nt: TGTGCCAGCAGCGGGGGACTAGAGCGCGATACGCAGTATTTT

v_call: TRBV12-3/TRBV12-4
cdr3_length: 14
d_call: TRBD1
j_call: TRBJ1-1
clone_size: many
cdr3_aa: CASRTTGVNTEAFF
cdr3_nt: TGTGCCAGCAGAACGACAGGGGTGAACACTGAAGCTTTCTTT

v_call: TRBV5-1
cdr3_length: 14
d_call: NA
j_call: TRBJ1-1
clone_size: many
cdr3_aa: CASSLAGGGREAFF
cdr3_nt: TGCGCCAGCAGCTTGGCGGGCGGCGGACGTGAAGCTTTCTTT

v_call: TRBV6-2/TRBV6-3
cdr3_length: 12
d_call: NA
j_call: TRBJ2-4
clone_size: many
cdr3_aa: CASSYPQAIQYF
cdr3_nt: TGTGCCAGCAGTTACCCACAGGCCATTCAGTACTTC

v_call: TRBV20-1
cdr3_length: 12
d_call: NA
j_call: TRBJ2-7
clone_size: many
cdr3_aa: CSAPPTGREQYF
cdr3_nt: TGCAGTGCCCCCCCCACTGGGAGGGAGCAGTACTTC

v_call: TRBV9
cdr3_length: 18
d_call: TRBD2
j_call: TRBJ2-1
clone_size: many
cdr3_aa: CASSVRLAGSLWDNEQFF
cdr3_nt: TGTGCCAGCAGCGTCCGACTAGCGGGGAGCCTGTGGGACAATGAGCAGTTCTTC

v_call: TRBV5-1
cdr3_length: 15
d_call: NA
j_call: TRBJ2-1
clone_size: many
cdr3_aa: CASSLMGGRWDEQFF
cdr3_nt: TGCGCCAGCAGCTTGATGGGGGGACGATGGGATGAGCAGTTCTTC

v_call: TRBV7-3
cdr3_length: 16
d_call: NA
j_call: TRBJ2-3
clone_size: many
cdr3_aa: CASSLTAPSGTDTQYF
cdr3_nt: TGTGCCAGCAGCTTAACGGCCCCATCAGGCACAGATACGCAGTATTTT

v_call: TRBV11-2
cdr3_length: 15
d_call: NA
j_call: TRBJ2-7
clone_size: many
cdr3_aa: CASSLAGGNSYEQYF
cdr3_nt: TGTGCCAGCAGCTTAGCCGGCGGGAACTCCTACGAGCAGTACTTC

v_call: TRBV6-5
cdr3_length: 15
d_call: TRBD1
j_call: TRBJ1-4
clone_size: many
cdr3_aa: CASSYGGGSNEKLFF
cdr3_nt: TGTGCCAGCAGTTATGGAGGGGGCTCGAATGAAAAACTGTTTTTT

v_call: TRBV27
cdr3_length: 14
d_call: TRBD1
j_call: TRBJ1-5
clone_size: many
cdr3_aa: CASSPRQGNQPQHF
cdr3_nt: TGTGCCAGCAGTCCACGACAGGGGAATCAGCCCCAGCATTTT

v_call: TRBV10-3
cdr3_length: 16
d_call: NA
j_call: TRBJ2-2
clone_size: many
cdr3_aa: CAISESGGRGGGELFF
cdr3_nt: TGTGCCATCAGTGAGTCTGGGGGAAGAGGAGGCGGGGAGCTGTTTTTT

v_call: TRBV27
cdr3_length: 15
d_call: NA
j_call: TRBJ2-1
clone_size: many
cdr3_aa: CASSLSMGGFNEQFF
cdr3_nt: TGTGCCAGCAGTTTATCGATGGGGGGCTTCAATGAGCAGTTCTTC

v_call: TRBV19
cdr3_length: 16
d_call: TRBD1
j_call: TRBJ2-2
clone_size: many
cdr3_aa: CASSLDRTLNTGELFF
cdr3_nt: TGTGCCAGTAGTTTGGACAGGACACTAAACACCGGGGAGCTGTTTTTT

v_call: TRBV7-2
cdr3_length: 15
d_call: NA
j_call: TRBJ1-2
clone_size: many
cdr3_aa: CASSLGPDRSYGYTF
cdr3_nt: TGTGCCAGCAGCTTAGGACCCGACAGGTCATATGGCTACACCTTC

v_call: TRBV7-9
cdr3_length: 20
d_call: TRBD1
j_call: TRBJ1-3
clone_size: many
cdr3_aa: CASSWVAGQGGLSSGNTIYF
cdr3_nt: TGTGCCAGCAGCTGGGTGGCGGGACAGGGCGGTTTGAGCTCTGGAAACACCATATATTTT

v_call: TRBV6-2/TRBV6-3
cdr3_length: 12
d_call: NA
j_call: TRBJ2-5
clone_size: many
cdr3_aa: CASKDRQWSQYF
cdr3_nt: TGTGCCAGTAAAGACAGGCAATGGTCCCAGTACTTC

v_call: TRBV5-1
cdr3_length: 15
d_call: NA
j_call: TRBJ1-6
clone_size: many
cdr3_aa: CASSLEGRENSPLHF
cdr3_nt: TGCGCCAGCAGCTTGGAGGGCAGAGAAAATTCACCCCTCCACTTT

v_call: TRBV5-1
cdr3_length: 14
d_call: NA
j_call: TRBJ2-2
clone_size: many
cdr3_aa: CASSETSTTGELFF
cdr3_nt: TGCGCCAGCAGCGAGACCAGTACAACCGGGGAGCTGTTTTTT

v_call: TRBV29-1
cdr3_length: 14
d_call: NA
j_call: TRBJ1-5
clone_size: many
cdr3_aa: CSAVTWGANQPQHF
cdr3_nt: TGCAGCGCCGTGACCTGGGGGGCTAATCAGCCCCAGCATTTT

v_call: TRBV20-1
cdr3_length: 15
d_call: NA
j_call: TRBJ1-5
clone_size: many
cdr3_aa: CSATDWGLSNQPQHF
cdr3_nt: TGCAGTGCCACCGACTGGGGACTTAGCAATCAGCCCCAGCATTTT

v_call: TRBV5-1
cdr3_length: 13
d_call: NA
j_call: TRBJ1-1
clone_size: many
cdr3_aa: CASSEGLTTEAFF
cdr3_nt: TGCGCCAGCAGCGAGGGACTGACTACTGAAGCTTTCTTT

v_call: TRBV2
cdr3_length: 13
d_call: NA
j_call: TRBJ2-5
clone_size: many
cdr3_aa: CASSSLEGETQYF
cdr3_nt: TGTGCCAGCAGTTCATTGGAGGGAGAGACCCAGTACTTC

v_call: TRBV2
cdr3_length: 14
d_call: TRBD1
j_call: TRBJ1-5
clone_size: many
cdr3_aa: CASSPGQYNQPQHF
cdr3_nt: TGTGCCAGCAGCCCGGGACAGTACAATCAGCCCCAGCATTTT

v_call: TRBV30
cdr3_length: 11
d_call: NA
j_call: TRBJ2-2
clone_size: many
cdr3_aa: CAWGDTGELFF
cdr3_nt: TGTGCCTGGGGTGACACCGGGGAGCTGTTTTTT

v_call: TRBV4-1
cdr3_length: 16
d_call: NA
j_call: TRBJ2-5
clone_size: many
cdr3_aa: CASSQVERRRGETQYF
cdr3_nt: TGCGCCAGCAGCCAAGTCGAACGCCGTAGGGGGGAGACCCAGTACTTC

v_call: TRBV29-1
cdr3_length: 15
d_call: TRBD2
j_call: TRBJ2-5
clone_size: NA
cdr3_aa: CSVRRAAGGGETQYF
cdr3_nt: TGCAGCGTCCGAAGGGCAGCGGGAGGCGGTGAGACCCAGTACTTC